This T cell receptor (beta chain) emerged from a study of T cell responses to AZD1222 COVID-19 vaccine. In the study overall: Doses given second, at about 4 or about 12 weeks, were pooled.

Clones were sequenced by immunoSEQ multiplex PCR, and TCRdb holds only the in-frame ones, with some missing. In the table there are about 140,000 clones, around nine tenths of which are singletons. Overall study findings and caveats: Donors were chiefly white British, with a greater number of females, and clonal diversity was perhaps underestimated. Nearly half of the spike-specific TCRs reportedly recognize variant regions that carry no mutations. Rises in breadth and depth of Spike-specific TCRs came after two AZD1222 doses.

A word on this clone: Antigen: not known.

The sample here was peripheral blood, taken on day 0 of AZD1222 vaccination. The receptor comes from an adult in good health.

The CDR3 DNA reads TGTGCCAGCAGGGGAGGACTAGCGGGATACGAGCAGTACTTC. Its translation is CASRGGLAGYEQYF. This chain connects TRBV6-5 to TRBJ2-7, with TRBD2 matching 12 bases. In germline, CDR1 is MNHEY, CDR2 SVGAGI. This CDR3 has 14 amino acids. Germline trimming cut 6 bases from V and 4 bases from J; bases unmatched to any gene: 4.